These 27 T cell receptor beta chains were sequenced from one sample in a study of blood T cell repertoires in COVID-19. Clones were read by immunoSEQ multiplex PCR, and TCRdb kept only the in-frame ones, dropping some. The data contain about 170,000 clones, 88% of them singletons. What was sequenced was peripheral blood. The receptor set was obtained from a man in his sixties with acute or convalescent COVID-19.

This clone came up once. The chain couples TRBV2 to TRBJ2-7; 8 bases fit TRBD1. The germline V gene encodes CDR1 SNHLY and CDR2 FYNNEI. V was clipped by 2 bases and J by 5 bases; unmatched bases: 8. The CDR3 extends over 15 amino acids. The CDR3 nucleotides are TGTGCCAGCAGTGAATTCGGGGGACAGGACAACGAGCAGTACTTC. Encoded protein: CASSEFGGQDNEQYF.

This clone was seen once. The chain carries TRBV6-5 and TRBJ1-5; TRBD1 is a possible D gene (5 bases). The CDR3 contains 14 residues. Looked up from germline, CDR1 is MNHEY and CDR2 is SVGAGI. The V gene lost 6 bases and the J gene lost 3 bases, with 12 bases spanning the gap. CDR3 nucleotides: TGTGCCAGCAGCCTCGACAGTAACAATCAGCCCCAGCATTTT. Translation: CASSLDSNNQPQHF.

The rearrangement links TRBV5-1 to TRBJ2-5; TRBD2 matches 7 bases. CDR1 is SGHRS, CDR2 YFSETQ, per germline. The CDR3 is made up of 19 amino acids. The ends lost 1 base at V and 5 bases at J; junction bases unmatched: 20. The DNA of the CDR3 is TGCGCCAGCAGCTTGTCAACCTGGTTTAGGCGGGAGAAGGAGGAGACCCAGTACTTC. Protein: CASSLSTWFRREKEETQYF.

The chain joins TRBV18 to TRBJ2-3, with 9 positions matching TRBD2. Germline loops: CDR1 KGHSH, CDR2 LQKENI. This CDR3 contains 16 residues. Trimming removed 3 bases from V and 0 bases from J; junction bases left unmatched: 4. CDR3 bases: TGTGCCAGCTCACCCTGGACTAGCGCGAGCACAGATACGCAGTATTTT. It yields the protein CASSPWTSASTDTQYF.

This clone has only a few counts. The chain links TRBV11-2 to TRBJ1-6; D call uncertain. V was trimmed by 0 bases and J by 3 bases, leaving 9 bases between them. CDR1 is SGHAT and CDR2 is FQNNGV in the germline V gene. The CDR3 has 16 residues. The CDR3 bases are TGTGCCAGCAGCTTAGATGATCGGAGCTATAATTCACCCCTCCACTTT. It is translated as CASSLDDRSYNSPLHF.

The chain couples TRBV19 to TRBJ2-2, with a possible D match to TRBD1 (5 bases). The V gene's germline CDR1 is LNHDA and CDR2 SQIVND (reference sequence). V was cut by 5 bases and J by 7 bases, with 20 bases left in between. The CDR3 contains 16 residues. The DNA for the CDR3 is TGTGCCAGTAGTCCCCAGGGAACCTCCTTCGGCGGGGAGCTGTTTTTT. This codes for CASSPQGTSFGGELFF.

The genes are TRBV19 and TRBJ2-1; 8 positions match TRBD1. Trimming took 7 bases from V and 4 from J; bases not matched to a gene: 12. This CDR3 contains 16 residues. The germline CDR1 and CDR2 sequences are LNHDA and SQIVND (reference sequence). The CDR3 sequence is CASIKDRGKVYNEQFF. As DNA, the CDR3 is TGTGCCAGTATTAAAGACAGGGGAAAGGTGTACAATGAGCAGTTCTTC.

The V and J genes are TRBV9 and TRBJ1-3; D call uncertain. The V end was cut by 0 bases, the J end by 4 bases, with 14 bases between. Germline CDR1 SGDLS, CDR2 YYNGEE. There are 16 residues in the CDR3. Written as DNA, the CDR3 is TGTGCCAGCAGCGTAGAACCGGGAAGTAAGGGAAACACCATATATTTT. Its translation is CASSVEPGSKGNTIYF.

The chain uses TRBV27 and TRBJ2-7, with 8 bases lining up with TRBD1. The germline gives CDR1 MNHEY, CDR2 SMNVEV (reference sequence). Trimming cost V 6 bases and J 1 base; bases outside gene matches: 5. This CDR3 has 14 amino acids. The DNA for the CDR3 is TGTGCCAGCAGCTTAAGACAGGGGTCCTACGAGCAGTACTTC. Translating gives CASSLRQGSYEQYF.

The V and J genes are TRBV7-3 and TRBJ1-6; 7 positions match TRBD1. Germline V CDR1 and CDR2: SGHTA, FQGTGA. CDR3 length: 14 amino acids. V lost 5 bases to trimming and J lost 8 bases; unmatched junction nucleotides: 6. The CDR3: CASSPQGWDSPLHF. The DNA of the CDR3 is TGTGCCAGCAGCCCACAGGGGTGGGATTCACCCCTCCACTTT.

This clone has a single count. The chain uses TRBV7-3 and TRBJ2-3; TRBD2 aligns across 10 bases. After removal of 5 bases from V and 4 bases from J, the junction contained 6 bases not matched to a gene. This CDR3 comprises 15 residues. CDR1 SGHTA and CDR2 FQGTGA come from the germline V gene. In nucleotides, the CDR3 is TGTGCCAGCAGCCCAGCGGGGGGGCCCTCAGATACGCAGTATTTT. Protein product: CASSPAGGPSDTQYF.

This chain connects TRBV12-5 to TRBJ2-2; maybe TRBD1 (6 bases). Germline CDR1 reads LGHNT; CDR2 reads FRNRAP. This CDR3 region has 16 residues. Trimming pared 0 bases from V and 0 bases from J, leaving 8 bases between. The CDR3 nucleotides read TGTGCTAGTGGTTTGGTAGGGACAACGAACACCGGGGAGCTGTTTTTT. This gives the protein CASGLVGTTNTGELFF.

This clone showed up just once. The chain employs TRBV27 and TRBJ1-6; a weak D match, TRBD1 (6 bases). In germline, CDR1 is MNHEY, CDR2 SMNVEV (reference sequence). V shed 6 bases and J shed 10 bases, with 19 bases lying between them. The length of the CDR3 is 15 residues. The CDR3 region is CASSFRQVGQSPLHF. The CDR3 DNA reads TGTGCCAGCAGCTTTCGACAGGTCGGTCAATCACCCCTCCACTTT.

About this clone itself: A read error may produce the germline difference seen at one junction end. CDR3 coding DNA: TGTGCCAGCAGCTCGGAGGCCAGCCGGGACTTC. Protein: CASSSEASRDF. The chain is built from TRBV5-6 and TRBJ2-7; D perhaps matches TRBD2 (5 bases). The CDR3 totals 11 residues. Germline CDR1 SGHDT, CDR2 YYEEEE.

This clone was seen only once. The chain has TRBV5-1 and TRBJ1-1, with D unclear. V lost 6 bases and J 4 bases, leaving 16 bases between the germline ends. The V gene's germline CDR1 is SGHRS and CDR2 YFSETQ. CDR3 length equals 14 residues. In DNA, the CDR3 is TGCGCCAGCATGGGAGTTTTGGGTACCACTGAAGCTTTCTTT. Translating gives CASMGVLGTTEAFF.

The chain joins TRBV4-3 to TRBJ2-7; TRBD2 matches 9 bases. Germline V gene data show CDR1 as LGHNA and CDR2 as YSLEER. The CDR3 is 13 residues long. The V segment lost 2 bases and the J segment 8 bases; nucleotides outside the gene matches: 4. Written as DNA, the CDR3 is TGCGCCAGCAGCCAAATGGCGGGGGGGAAGCAGTACTTC. Protein: CASSQMAGGKQYF.

The chain joins TRBV9 to TRBJ1-1, with a tentative D call TRBD1 (6 bases). The germline V gene has CDR1 SGDLS and CDR2 YYNGEE. Trimming took 0 bases from V and 11 from J, leaving 17 bases between them. The CDR3 has 14 amino acids. DNA of the CDR3: TGTGCCAGCAGCGTAGGGGGGACATCCACTGGGGCTTTCTTT. Translation gives CASSVGGTSTGAFF.

The chain couples TRBV10-2 to TRBJ1-1, with D maybe TRBD1 (5 bases). Germline V gene sequence: CDR1 WSHSY, CDR2 SAAADI. V dropped 5 bases and J dropped 0 bases, with 10 bases sitting between them. The CDR3 spans 14 residues. In DNA, the CDR3 is TGCGCCAGCAGTATGGACAATTTGAACACTGAAGCTTTCTTT. It encodes CASSMDNLNTEAFF.

The chain uses TRBV18 and TRBJ2-3, with a possible D match to TRBD2 (5 bases). V was shortened by 2 bases and J by 2 bases, with 23 bases between the two germline ends. The CDR3 is made up of 19 amino acids. The V gene's germline CDR1 is KGHSH and CDR2 LQKENI. CDR3 in DNA: TGTGCCAGCTCACCAAGCTTCGGAGGAGCAACTGAGGACACAGATACGCAGTATTTT. Protein: CASSPSFGGATEDTDTQYF.

The J gene is TRBJ1-1, the V gene TRBV5-6; 11 positions agree with TRBD1. J gave up 7 bases and V 1 base, and 9 bases lay outside the gene matches. The CDR3 has 16 residues. Germline CDR1 and CDR2: SGHDT and YYEEEE. The CDR3 region has the DNA TGTGCCAGCAGCTTGCTCCGGGACAGGGGGTTCGGTGAAGCTTTCTTT. Encoded protein: CASSLLRDRGFGEAFF.

The chain carries TRBV3-1 (or the pseudogene TRBV3-2) and TRBJ1-1, with D perhaps matching TRBD1 (5 bases). V gave up 4 bases and J gave up 7 bases, with 16 bases separating them. Germline V lookup: CDR1 LGHDT, CDR2 YNNKEL (reference sequence). This CDR3 spans 14 amino acids. CDR3 in amino acids: CASSPRRGEDEAFF. Written as DNA, the CDR3 is TGTGCCAGCAGCCCCCGGCGAGGGGAGGATGAAGCTTTCTTT.

The V gene is TRBV12-3 or TRBV12-4, the J gene TRBJ1-2, with D uncertain. This CDR3 is built from 13 residues. V was pared by 6 bases and J by 4 bases, with 12 bases between. CDR3 residues: CASSFAALYGYTF. DNA of the CDR3: TGTGCCAGCAGCTTTGCGGCCCTCTATGGCTACACCTTC.

The rearrangement joins TRBV7-6 to TRBJ1-3; no firm D call. This CDR3 has 15 residues. Trimming shortened V by 6 bases and J by 4 bases, and 16 bases separated the two germline ends. Germline assignment: CDR1 SGHVS and CDR2 FNYEAQ. In DNA form, the CDR3 reads TGTGCCAGCAGTAGAGATCGTCAAACCGGAAACACCATATATTTT. This encodes CASSRDRQTGNTIYF.

V is TRBV6-5 and J is TRBJ2-7; 7 nucleotides match TRBD1. Germline V lookup: CDR1 MNHEY, CDR2 SVGAGI. After removal of 5 bases from V and 3 bases from J, the junction contained 7 bases not matched to a gene. There are 14 residues in the CDR3. The CDR3 reads CASSTSGQRYEQYF. For the CDR3, the DNA is TGTGCCAGCAGTACCTCGGGACAGCGCTACGAGCAGTACTTC.

V usage is TRBV18 and J usage is TRBJ2-1, with TRBD2 matching over 9 bases. The CDR3 is 17 residues long. Unmatched junction bases numbered 13, after V lost 3 bases and J lost 7 bases. Germline-derived CDR1 and CDR2 are KGHSH and LQKENI. The CDR3 spells CASSPPRGGRAENEQFF. The CDR3 DNA is TGTGCCAGCTCACCTCCAAGGGGCGGGAGGGCCGAGAATGAGCAGTTCTTC.

The chain joins TRBV19 to TRBJ1-1, with D possibly being TRBD1 (5 bases). Germline CDR1 and CDR2: LNHDA and SQIVND (reference sequence). The CDR3 contains 14 residues. Between the trimmed V and J ends, which lost 6 bases and 11 bases, there was a span of 22 bases. As DNA, the CDR3 is TGTGCCAGTAGACGGTCGGGGACTCCAAGGGGTGCTTTCTTT. It yields the protein CASRRSGTPRGAFF.

The rearrangement joins TRBV18 to TRBJ2-1, with D possibly matching TRBD1 (6 bases). V was trimmed by 3 bases and J by 4 bases, leaving 7 bases between them. CDR3 length equals 13 residues. Germline CDR1 is KGHSH and CDR2 is LQKENI. The CDR3 region is CASSPGQYNEQFF. DNA for the CDR3: TGTGCCAGCTCACCCGGACAGTACAATGAGCAGTTCTTC.